What follows is one T cell receptor beta chain and its context. The record originates from a study of T cell changes during pregnancy in multiple sclerosis. TCRdb's copy holds only in-frame clones and misses some; the assay was immunoSEQ multiplex PCR. The table includes 60,000 or so clones, 80% to 95% detected once. V was clipped by 5 bases and J by 13 bases, with 12 bases between them. CDR1 MNHEY and CDR2 SVGAGI come from the germline V gene. This CDR3 contains 11 residues. The sample was CD4+ T cells from peripheral blood mononuclear cells, taken before pregnancy. The TCR sequence derives from a female donor with multiple sclerosis, enrolled in a pregnancy study. V usage is TRBV6-5 and J usage is TRBJ2-1; weak D call: TRBD2 (6 bases). DNA of the CDR3: TGTGCCAGCAGTCCCGGGACTTACCAGTTCTTC. The encoded protein is CASSPGTYQFF.